Each of the 12 T cell receptor beta chains below was sequenced from the same sample in a study of beta chain features in type 1 diabetes. The investigators reverse transcribed all of the isolated RNA, so they sequenced expressed TCRB transcripts. Measured with immunoSEQ multiplex PCR; TCRdb has only the in-frame clones, and not every one. There are hundreds of thousands of clones in the sample; around a sixth occur only once, and approximately 0.093% lies in the top ten. The sample was naive CD4+ T cells from blood. The receptors were gathered from a man younger than 30 in good health.

The chain combines TRBV28 with TRBJ1-2; TRBD1 might be the D (5 bases). V dropped 6 bases and J dropped 12 bases, with 17 bases sitting between them. This CDR3 region has 12 residues. The V gene's germline CDR1 is MDHEN and CDR2 SYDVKM. CDR3 bases: TGTGCCAGCAGGCGGGGCAATCGACTCCACACCTTC. Its protein is CASRRGNRLHTF.

V usage is TRBV5-1 and J usage is TRBJ1-6; 9 nucleotides align to TRBD1. In germline, CDR1 is SGHRS, CDR2 YFSETQ. Trimming took 0 bases from V and 10 from J; bases not matched to a gene: 5. The CDR3 has 15 residues. In DNA, the CDR3 is TGCGCCAGCAGCTTGGCCGGGACAGGGAGATCACCCCTCCACTTT. Protein product: CASSLAGTGRSPLHF.

V usage is TRBV29-1 and J usage is TRBJ1-2; 8 nucleotides align to TRBD1. Germline loops: CDR1 SQVTM, CDR2 ANQGSEA. CDR3 length: 15 residues. J was trimmed by 5 bases and V by 2 bases; bases with no gene match: 10. The CDR3 sequence: CSVERFQGAGYGYTF. The CDR3 nucleotides are TGCAGCGTTGAACGCTTTCAGGGGGCCGGGTATGGCTACACCTTC.

This chain connects TRBV7-9 to TRBJ2-7; TRBD2 is a possible D gene (6 bases). V lost 11 bases and J 1 base, leaving 15 bases between the germline ends. Per the germline V gene, CDR1 is SEHNR and CDR2 is FQNEAQ (reference sequence). CDR3 length: 13 amino acids. CDR3 DNA sequence: TGTGCCTCCGGGGGACGTCGTTCCTACGAGCAGTACTTC. Its translation is CASGGRRSYEQYF.

This clone has only a few counts. J is TRBJ2-7 and V is TRBV5-1; no clear D. The CDR3 extends over 14 amino acids. Germline assignment: CDR1 SGHRS and CDR2 YFSETQ. The ends were cut back, 4 bases at V and 0 bases at J, with 11 bases in the middle. CDR3 DNA sequence: TGCGCCAGCAGCGGAGAGACGGGCTCCTACGAGCAGTACTTC. It encodes CASSGETGSYEQYF.

The chain is built from TRBV5-1 and TRBJ2-7; D is unclear. The CDR3 contains 15 residues. The V and J ends lost 3 bases and 2 bases respectively, with 15 bases between them. Looked up from germline, CDR1 is SGHRS and CDR2 is YFSETQ. The CDR3 coding sequence is TGCGCCAGCAGCTCCGCGACATTAAGAGCCTACGAGCAGTACTTC. Protein: CASSSATLRAYEQYF.

This clone has just a few counts. This chain uses TRBV5-1 with TRBJ2-5, with D perhaps being TRBD1 or TRBD2 (6 bases each). Trimming removed 7 bases from V and 3 bases from J, with 16 bases in between. The CDR3 runs 14 residues. Germline V gene sequence: CDR1 SGHRS, CDR2 YFSETQ. The CDR3 coding sequence is TGCGCCAGCGAAAGGGGGGCGAGCAAAGAGACCCAGTACTTC. Its translation is CASERGASKETQYF.

The chain employs TRBV6-4 and TRBJ2-6; perhaps TRBD1 as D (5 bases). Germline-derived CDR1 and CDR2 are MRHNA and SNTAGT. V dropped 4 bases and J dropped 1 base, with 14 bases sitting between them. This CDR3 has 17 amino acids. CDR3 region: CASSAEQALSGANVLTF. Here the CDR3 DNA reads TGTGCCAGCAGTGCCGAACAGGCCTTATCTGGGGCCAACGTCCTGACTTTC.

This chain connects TRBV7-2 to TRBJ1-1; D uncertain. The CDR3 is made up of 11 amino acids. The ends were cut back, 4 bases at V and 4 bases at J, with 4 bases in the middle. In germline, CDR1 is SGHTA, CDR2 FQGNSA. The CDR3 coding sequence is TGTGCCAGCAGCTCTTTCACTGAAGCTTTCTTT. This translates into CASSSFTEAFF.

The chain is built from TRBV7-2 and TRBJ2-2; 8 bases agree with TRBD2. Germline-derived CDR1 and CDR2 are SGHTA and FQGNSA. This CDR3 has 16 residues. Germline trimming cut 1 base from V and 1 base from J; bases unmatched to any gene: 2. This CDR3 reads CASSLVSGRNTGELFF. The CDR3 DNA is TGTGCCAGCAGCTTAGTGAGCGGGAGGAACACCGGGGAGCTGTTTTTT.

The V gene is TRBV2, the J gene TRBJ1-1, with D possibly TRBD1 on 5 matching bases. The CDR3 extends over 12 amino acids. CDR1 is SNHLY, CDR2 FYNNEI, per germline. V was pared by 2 bases and J by 8 bases, with 9 bases between. CDR3 amino acids: CASSEIKGEAFF. As DNA, the CDR3 is TGTGCCAGCAGTGAAATTAAGGGGGAAGCTTTCTTT. Full variable domain (outside the CDR3, taken from reference TRBV2 and TRBJ1-1): EPEVTQTPSHQVTQMGQEVILRCVPISNHLYFYWYRQILGQKVEFLVSFYNNEISEKSEIFDDQFSVERPDGSNFTLKIRSTKLEDSAMYFCASSEIKGEAFFGQGTRLTVV.

The V and J genes are TRBV30 and TRBJ2-4; TRBD1 is a possible D gene (6 bases). CDR3 length: 21 amino acids. Per the germline V gene, CDR1 is GTSNPN and CDR2 is SVGIG (reference sequence). V was trimmed by 3 bases and J by 0 bases, leaving 30 bases between them. CDR3 sequence: CAWSSNALGTYPKLAKNIQYF. In DNA, the CDR3 is TGTGCCTGGAGCTCGAATGCACTCGGGACATACCCTAAGTTAGCCAAAAACATTCAGTACTTC. Variable domain in full (rest from reference TRBV30 and TRBJ2-4): SQTIHQWPATLVQPVGSPLSLECTVEGTSNPNLYWYRQAAGRGLQLLFYSVGIGQISSEVPQNLSASRPQDRQFILSSKKLLLSDSGFYLCAWSSNALGTYPKLAKNIQYFGAGTRLSVL.